This entry lists 5 T cell receptor beta chains sequenced from one sample in a study of cytotoxic CD8 clonotypes in ibrutinib-treated CLL (dated by TCRdb to 2020 to 2023). The sample's time point label, decoded: roughly 12 months on ibrutinib. Library preparation employed the immunoSEQ multiplex PCR assay. TCRdb took over this immuneACCESS table, retaining in-frame rearrangements with V and J assigned. Such tables are incomplete; in checked studies, under half of the missing clones stem from an unresolved V gene, and the remainder is unexplained. In all, the sample holds 19,000 or so clones, and about 64% of those were seen once. Of the sample, 25% is held by the ten largest clones. Sequenced here: PBMCs, sampled after 12 months of ibrutinib treatment. These TCRs come from a human donor with chronic lymphocytic leukemia.

This clone was detected a few times. The V and J genes are TRBV5-5 and TRBJ1-5, with D maybe TRBD1 (6 bases). Trimming shortened V by 3 bases and J by 3 bases, and 13 bases separated the two germline ends. The CDR3 is 15 residues long. Germline V gene data show CDR1 as SGHKS and CDR2 as YYEKEE (reference sequence). The CDR3 spells CASSWGHGNNQPQHF. The CDR3 DNA reads as TGTGCCAGCAGCTGGGGACACGGGAACAATCAGCCCCAGCATTTT.

The gene calls are TRBV5-1 and TRBJ1-3, with D tentatively TRBD1 (5 bases). Germline V lookup: CDR1 SGHRS, CDR2 YFSETQ. The CDR3 length is 15 residues. Trimming left V 4 bases short and J 0 bases short, with 11 bases between. CDR3 bases: TGCGCCAGCAGCCCCGACAGCCTCTCTGGAAACACCATATATTTT. The encoded protein is CASSPDSLSGNTIYF.

The table lists this clone with a few counts. The rearrangement uses TRBV5-1 and TRBJ1-5, with 9 bases lining up with TRBD1. Germline trimming cut 0 bases from V and 6 bases from J; bases unmatched to any gene: 4. Germline CDR1 reads SGHRS; CDR2 reads YFSETQ. The CDR3 is made up of 15 amino acids. The CDR3 is CASSLGTGAGQPQHF. Here the CDR3 DNA reads TGCGCCAGCAGCTTGGGGACAGGGGCCGGTCAGCCCCAGCATTTT.

The chain is built from TRBV18 and TRBJ1-1, with D perhaps TRBD1 (5 bases). The CDR3 has 16 amino acids. Trimming removed 8 bases from V and 4 bases from J, with 23 bases in between. The germline V gene has CDR1 KGHSH and CDR2 LQKENI. The CDR3 coding sequence is TGTGCCAGCCAGCCTATGGCGGGCGGAAGGGGCACTGAAGCTTTCTTT. Protein: CASQPMAGGRGTEAFF.

The chain couples TRBV10-3 to TRBJ2-2; 14 bases align to TRBD2. The CDR3 spans 19 residues. Germline loops: CDR1 ENHRY, CDR2 SYGVKD. Losses at the gene ends were 0 bases for V and 5 bases for J; bases not matched to a gene: 8. The CDR3 spells CAISESQGLAGVWTGELFF. In DNA form, the CDR3 reads TGTGCCATCAGTGAGTCTCAGGGACTAGCGGGAGTTTGGACCGGGGAGCTGTTTTTT.